This T cell receptor beta chain was captured by sequencing in a study of patients and donors after allogeneic stem cell transplantation. TCRdb reprocessed the RT-PCR reads with MiXCR, giving one entry per CDR3 protein. Of roughly 880,000 distinct CDR3 sequences listed, over 15% were seen once; the top ten hold around 5.5%. CDR3 length: 15 residues. Trimming removed 3 bases from V and 5 bases from J, with 16 bases in between. This sequence originates from a human donor who was either an allogeneic HSCT recipient or a stem cell or donor lymphocyte infusion donor (not recorded which). It is not recorded whose cells these are; they may come from a transplant donor. Sequencing used blood, either unsorted or a sorted T cell fraction (not recorded which). V usage is TRBV12-3 or TRBV12-4 and J usage is TRBJ1-2; TRBD1 might be the D (5 bases). The CDR3 here is CASSLSGGARYGYTF. CDR3 DNA: TGTGCCAGCAGTTTGAGCGGAGGGGCGAGATATGGCTACACCTTC.